Shown below are 26 T cell receptor beta chains from a single sample sequenced in a study of T cells in Graves' hyperthyroidism and ophthalmopathy. What was amplified from RNA transcripts were TCR beta CDR3 regions. The HTBI set primed first-round TCR CDR3 RT-PCR. MiXCR, applied by TCRdb to the multiplex PCR reads, yields one record per CDR3 protein. The data hold 110,000 to 150,000 distinct CDR3 sequences, with 22% observed a single time. Sequences were obtained from blood. Receptors originate from a woman aged 45-60 years with Graves' hyperthyroidism that later progressed to Graves' ophthalmopathy.

The chain links TRBV11-2 to TRBJ2-7; D remains unclear. The germline V gene has CDR1 SGHAT and CDR2 FQNNGV. Trimming took 1 base from V and 2 from J, leaving 6 bases between them. The CDR3 totals 13 residues. The CDR3: CASSLGGPYEQYV. Here the CDR3 DNA reads TGTGCCAGCAGCTTAGGAGGTCCCTACGAGCAGTACGTC.

In its sample, this clonotype was seen many times. This rearrangement joins TRBV24-1 to TRBJ2-7, with D possibly matching TRBD1 (8 bases). The CDR3 contains 16 residues. Germline-derived CDR1 and CDR2 are KGHDR and SFDVKD. Deletions cut 4 bases from V and 1 base from J, with 16 bases between. The CDR3 DNA reads TGTGCCACCAGTGACCCCCACAGGGGGGGTTCCTACGAGCAGTACTTC. Translating gives CATSDPHRGGSYEQYF.

The rearrangement uses TRBV6-1 and TRBJ1-2; 7 bases match TRBD1. The CDR3 has 14 residues. CDR1 is MNHNS and CDR2 is SASEGT in the germline V gene. With V trimmed by 6 bases and J by 0 bases, 4 bases remained unmatched. CDR3 amino acids: CASSTGAANYGYTF. CDR3 nucleotides: TGTGCCAGCAGCACAGGGGCGGCTAACTATGGCTACACCTTC.

This chain connects TRBV29-1 to TRBJ1-1; D is perhaps TRBD1 (5 bases). The V end lost 4 bases, the J end lost 1 base, and 10 bases lay between the germline ends. This CDR3 contains 13 residues. The germline V gene encodes CDR1 SQVTM and CDR2 ANQGSEA. The CDR3 reads CSVVGAANTEAFF. In nucleotides, the CDR3 is TGCAGCGTTGTCGGGGCGGCGAACACTGAAGCTTTCTTT.

The chain joins TRBV2 to TRBJ2-2, with D possibly called TRBD1 or TRBD2 (7 bases each). V dropped 10 bases and J dropped 6 bases, with 21 bases sitting between them. The CDR3 totals 15 residues. Germline lookup yields CDR1 SNHLY and CDR2 FYNNEI. The CDR3 DNA reads as TGTGCCACCGAGGGGGCGGGGGCGCCTGCCGGGGAGCTGTTTTTT. Translated, it gives CATEGAGAPAGELFF.

In DNA form, the CDR3 reads TGTGCCAGCAGTTTCCAAGTGAACACTGAAGCTTTCTTT. It codes for CASSFQVNTEAFF. V gene TRBV12-3 or TRBV12-4 combines with J gene TRBJ1-1; unclear D gene. V lost 3 bases to trimming and J lost 0 bases, with 5 bases between them. This CDR3 comprises 13 residues.

This clonotype was counted between two and nine times. The chain couples TRBV20-1 to TRBJ1-6; TRBD1 matches 9 bases. This CDR3 has 14 amino acids. The V and J ends lost 3 bases and 6 bases, in that order; junction bases with no gene match: 3. Germline values: CDR1 DFQATT, CDR2 SNEGSKA (reference sequence). The CDR3 protein is CSAREDRGNSPLHF. The CDR3 DNA follows: TGCAGTGCTAGGGAGGACAGGGGTAATTCACCCCTCCACTTT.

This clonotype was counted at least ten times. The J gene is TRBJ1-4, the V gene TRBV11-2; D is undetermined. Looked up from germline, CDR1 is SGHAT and CDR2 is FQNNGV. The ends were cut back, 3 bases at V and 11 bases at J, with 13 bases in the middle. CDR3 length: 13 amino acids. This CDR3 reads CASSFRSAGKLFF. In DNA, the CDR3 is TGTGCCAGCAGCTTTCGGTCGGCCGGGAAACTGTTTTTT.

This clonotype was observed at least ten times. V is TRBV6-1 and J is TRBJ2-1, with D perhaps given as TRBD1 or TRBD2 (5 bases each). Germline V gene lookup returns CDR1 MNHNS and CDR2 SASEGT. V lost 5 bases, J lost 4 bases, and 18 bases lay in between. This CDR3 spans 16 amino acids. CDR3 in DNA: TGTGCCAGCAGTTGGGGCGGGCCTCAGAGGTACAATGAGCAGTTCTTC. Encoded protein: CASSWGGPQRYNEQFF.

In its sample, this clonotype was seen many times. V is TRBV2 and J is TRBJ2-1, with 7 bases lining up with TRBD1. This CDR3 has 14 amino acids. Trimming cost V 3 bases and J 7 bases; bases outside gene matches: 6. The germline CDR1 and CDR2 sequences are SNHLY and FYNNEI. The CDR3 loop is CASSEGTEMNEQFF. Here the CDR3 DNA reads TGTGCCAGCAGTGAGGGGACAGAGATGAATGAGCAGTTCTTC.

This clonotype was seen a handful of times. The genes are TRBV5-1 and TRBJ2-2; 8 bases match TRBD2. This CDR3 region has 16 residues. Trimming at V came to 0 bases and at J to 7 bases, leaving 8 bases not matched to a gene. Germline-derived CDR1 and CDR2 are SGHRS and YFSETQ. The DNA for the CDR3 is TGCGCCAGCAGCTTGGCCCTGGCGGGAGGTTTCGGGGAGCTGTTTTTT. It encodes CASSLALAGGFGELFF. The whole variable domain, filled in from reference TRBV5-1 and TRBJ2-2, reads KAGVTQTPRYLIKTRGQQVTLSCSPISGHRSVSWYQQTPGQGLQFLFEYFSETQRNKGNFPGRFSGRQFSNSRSEMNVSTLELGDSALYLCASSLALAGGFGELFFGEGSRLTVL.

In this sample, this clonotype turned up many times. V is TRBV20-1 and J is TRBJ1-2; TRBD1 agrees at 7 bases. Germline CDR1 is DFQATT and CDR2 is SNEGSKA (reference sequence). V shed 3 bases, J shed 5 bases, and the junction held 6 bases outside the gene matches. The CDR3 extends over 13 amino acids. CDR3 protein: CSARSTGRYGYTF. CDR3 sequence (DNA): TGCAGTGCTAGGTCGACAGGGCGGTATGGCTACACCTTC.

This clonotype occurred many times. The rearrangement uses TRBV5-1 and TRBJ2-3, with D maybe TRBD2 (6 bases). Trimming cost V 3 bases and J 0 bases, with 14 bases left between them. Looked up from germline, CDR1 is SGHRS and CDR2 is YFSETQ. The CDR3 consists of 16 residues. CDR3 nucleotide sequence: TGCGCCAGCAGCTGGAAACTAGCTACTAGCACAGATACGCAGTATTTT. Amino acids: CASSWKLATSTDTQYF.

This clonotype was seen at least ten times. V is TRBV6-1 and J is TRBJ2-7; D is undetermined. CDR3 length equals 13 residues. V was clipped by 5 bases and J by 4 bases, with 12 bases between them. Germline V gene data show CDR1 as MNHNS and CDR2 as SASEGT. CDR3 in amino acids: CASSRTEQYEQYF. In nucleotides, the CDR3 is TGTGCCAGCAGTAGGACGGAACAGTACGAGCAGTACTTC.

The chain uses TRBV19 and TRBJ2-5; 7 nucleotides agree with TRBD2. The ends lost 4 bases at V and 2 bases at J; junction bases unmatched: 4. CDR3 length: 14 amino acids. Germline CDR1 is LNHDA and CDR2 is SQIVND (reference sequence). CDR3 protein: CASSTRDYQETQYF. CDR3 DNA sequence: TGTGCCAGTAGTACCCGGGACTATCAAGAGACCCAGTACTTC.

The chain couples TRBV9 to TRBJ2-1, with 11 bases matching TRBD2. Per the germline V gene, CDR1 is SGDLS and CDR2 is YYNGEE. J lost 7 bases, V lost 3 bases, and 6 bases had no gene match. This CDR3 is built from 15 residues. The DNA for the CDR3 is TGTGCCAGCAGCGCCCCCGGGACTAGCGGAAATGAGCAGTTCTTC. Translated, it gives CASSAPGTSGNEQFF.

This clonotype was seen many times. J is TRBJ2-5 and V is TRBV5-1, with a possible D match to TRBD2 (6 bases). The CDR3 loop spans 18 amino acids. Germline V gives CDR1 SGHRS, CDR2 YFSETQ. Trimming left V 6 bases short and J 0 bases short, with 24 bases between. The CDR3 DNA is TGCGCCAGCACCTGGAAGGGGCAGACTAGAGTAAACCAAGAGACCCAGTACTTC. The encoded protein is CASTWKGQTRVNQETQYF. Full variable domain (remainder filled in from reference TRBV5-1 and TRBJ2-5): KAGVTQTPRYLIKTRGQQVTLSCSPISGHRSVSWYQQTPGQGLQFLFEYFSETQRNKGNFPGRFSGRQFSNSRSEMNVSTLELGDSALYLCASTWKGQTRVNQETQYFGPGTRLLVL.

In this sample, this clonotype turned up many times. V usage is TRBV5-1 and J usage is TRBJ2-3; TRBD2 aligns across 8 bases. CDR3 length: 16 amino acids. Looked up from germline, CDR1 is SGHRS and CDR2 is YFSETQ. J gave up 4 bases and V 0 bases, and 7 bases lay outside the gene matches. CDR3 region: CASSLEPSGGADTQYF. The CDR3 DNA reads TGCGCCAGCAGCTTGGAGCCGTCGGGAGGGGCAGATACGCAGTATTTT.

This clonotype has more than one count but fewer than ten. The V call is TRBV6-1, the J call TRBJ2-3; D unresolved. The CDR3 runs to 14 residues. V shed 6 bases and J shed 5 bases, with 15 bases lying between them. The V gene's germline CDR1 is MNHNS and CDR2 SASEGT. For the CDR3, the DNA is TGTGCCAGCAGATTCCCCCGGACGGGAGATACGCAGTATTTT. Translating gives CASRFPRTGDTQYF.

This clonotype occurred a few times. J is TRBJ1-1 and V is TRBV10-3, with D possibly matching TRBD1 (5 bases). The CDR3 runs to 16 residues. Germline-derived CDR1 and CDR2 are ENHRY and SYGVKD. Deletions cut 2 bases from V and 4 bases from J, with 17 bases between. The CDR3 nucleotides are TGTGCCATCAGTGAGCCTGATTGGGGGGAAGGCACTGAAGCTTTCTTT. As protein: CAISEPDWGEGTEAFF.

In its sample, this clonotype was seen many times. The chain employs TRBV3-1 and TRBJ2-7, with TRBD2 as a possible D gene (6 bases). CDR3 length: 15 residues. V lost 3 bases, J lost 0 bases, and 12 bases lay in between. The germline V gene has CDR1 LGHDT and CDR2 YNNKEL (reference sequence). The CDR3 nucleotides are TGTGCCAGCAGCCATGAGGGAGGAAGCTCCTACGAGCAGTACTTC. This sequence encodes CASSHEGGSSYEQYF.

This clonotype was recorded at least ten times. The rearrangement links TRBV20-1 to TRBJ2-4, with D perhaps given as TRBD1 or TRBD2 (7 bases each). The CDR3 consists of 15 residues. CDR1 is DFQATT, CDR2 SNEGSKA, per germline (reference sequence). Trimming cost V 6 bases and J 3 bases, with 18 bases left between them. CDR3 bases: TGCAGTGCAGGGGGAGGGGGCTCGAGCAAAAACATTCAGTACTTC. Encoded protein: CSAGGGGSSKNIQYF.

This clonotype came up many times. The chain uses TRBV11-2 and TRBJ1-1; tentative D call: TRBD1 (5 bases). The CDR3 has 14 residues. The V and J ends lost 2 bases and 4 bases respectively, with 11 bases between them. Germline loops: CDR1 SGHAT, CDR2 FQNNGV. The CDR3 coding sequence is TGTGCCAGCAGCTTACAGGGAGGGACCACTGAAGCTTTCTTT. It yields the protein CASSLQGGTTEAFF.

This clonotype was seen only a few times. This chain connects TRBV5-1 to TRBJ2-6, with TRBD2 identical over 7 bases. The length of the CDR3 is 18 residues. V trimming: 0 bases; J trimming: 0 bases; junction bases outside the gene matches: 6. Germline loops: CDR1 SGHRS, CDR2 YFSETQ. CDR3 residues: CASSLEVGGYSGANVLTF. Written as DNA, the CDR3 is TGCGCCAGCAGCTTGGAAGTGGGAGGGTACTCTGGGGCCAACGTCCTGACTTTC.

The CDR3 is CASSQLAGSGELFF. In DNA form, the CDR3 reads TGTGCCAGCAGCCAACTTGCGGGGTCCGGGGAGCTGTTTTTT. The chain employs TRBV11-3 and TRBJ2-2, with D possibly TRBD2 on 6 matching bases. Trimming shortened V by 5 bases and J by 6 bases, and 13 bases separated the two germline ends. Per germline, CDR1 SGHNT and CDR2 YENEEA. The length of the CDR3 is 14 residues. The full variable domain, its missing parts supplied by reference TRBV11-3 and TRBJ2-2, is EAGVVQSPRYKIIEKKQPVAFWCNPISGHNTLYWYLQNLGQGPELLIRYENEEAVDDSQLPKDRFSAERLKGVDSTLKIQPAELGDSAVYLCASSQLAGSGELFFGEGSRLTVL.

This clonotype has at least ten counts. The chain employs TRBV30 and TRBJ1-6; D not certain. The CDR3 has 13 residues. The V end lost 0 bases, the J end lost 7 bases, and 7 bases lay between the germline ends. Germline V lookup: CDR1 GTSNPN, CDR2 SVGIG (reference sequence). In DNA form, the CDR3 reads TGTGCCTGGAGTGTACCCGGCAATTCACCCCTCCACTTT. Protein sequence: CAWSVPGNSPLHF. The entire variable domain, with the rest obtained from reference TRBV30 and TRBJ1-6, is as follows: SQTIHQWPATLVQPVGSPLSLECTVEGTSNPNLYWYRQAAGRGLQLLFYSVGIGQISSEVPQNLSASRPQDRQFILSSKKLLLSDSGFYLCAWSVPGNSPLHFGNGTRLTVT.